The clone carrying this TCR beta chain was detected ten times or more. This sample is part of a study of neurological immune-mediated disorders. The germline CDR1 and CDR2 sequences are MNHNY and SVGAGI (reference sequence). Trimming removed 0 bases from V and 0 bases from J, with 13 bases in between. CDR3 length: 17 residues. MiXCR, applied by TCRdb to the 5' RACE reads, yields one record per CDR3 protein. The sample yields roughly 50,000 distinct CDR3 sequences, 9.5% to 15% seen once. This clonotype was obtained from a woman aged 60-70 years with HTLV-1-associated myelopathy (HAM/TSP). Sequenced sample: PBMCs. This rearrangement joins TRBV6-6 to TRBJ2-3, with a possible D match to TRBD2 (5 bases). The CDR3 loop is CASSYSASSTSTDTQYF. DNA of the CDR3: TGTGCCAGCAGTTACTCTGCTAGCAGTACTAGCACAGATACGCAGTATTTT.